This T cell receptor beta chain was retrieved from a study of cytomegalovirus exposure and HLA in healthy donors (dated by TCRdb to about 2017). With respect to the entire study: According to an earlier analysis of several hundred of the donors, roughly 180 million T cells yielded over 90 million unique TCR beta sequences and approximately 280 Gb of sequence data. An early release that covered about 600 HLA-typed donors contained approximately 300 gigabases of sequencing data and roughly 84 million unique TCR sequences. Of the 350 to 450 genotyped donors, 75% to 85% were placed in the genetic ancestry cluster associated with self-reported Caucasian donors. The aim of the study was to test whether cataloging public T cell receptors could identify signatures of past pathogen exposure. The study profiled the T cell repertoires of about 640 subjects by immunosequencing and related them to cytomegalovirus serostatus. A separate validation cohort of 100 to 150 different subjects was used in addition to the approximately 640-subject first cohort. High-throughput TCR immunosequencing, statistical association of individual TCRs with disease status, and machine learning were combined to predict cytomegalovirus infection status. A later analysis re-examined previously published TCR beta repertoires from over 500 donors and added high-resolution HLA genotyping to investigate patterns of TCR occurrence. Rather than using new phenotypic data, the later analysis identified candidate immune exposures from TCR beta sequences and from how often those sequences occurred across donors. An earlier analysis of 587 of the donors used high-throughput TCR beta sequencing to judge whether each TCR beta V gene segment behaved as functional or pseudogenic. Donor age, sex, ethnicity and CMV serostatus were compiled alongside the repertoire data. A later genetic analysis used genome-wide SNP genotypes for about 65% of the 666 donors, treating that subset as a discovery cohort. Every repertoire in the discovery cohort had been generated on one and the same sequencing platform. Both class I and class II loci were covered by HLA typing, at four-digit resolution. Typing coverage differed by locus: A, B, C, DRB1 and DQB1 were typed in roughly 620-630 donors, DQA1 in approximately 520, DPA1 in approximately 600, and DPB1 in around 490. Several DR-DQ haplotypes were handled as single units for association and clustering, since linkage in the cohort was strong. Across approximately 400 genotyped donors of the cohort, an average of approximately 240,000 unique TCR beta nucleotide sequences per donor were sequenced, and around 20% of those sequences were non-productive.

The library was generated by the immunoSEQ multiplex PCR assay. The multiplex PCR relied on a mix of 60 forward primers for TCR Vbeta segments and 13 reverse primers for TCR Jbeta segments. The CDR3 region of rearranged TCR beta genes was amplified from genomic DNA with a multiplex PCR assay. On the Illumina HiSeq System, the amplified TCR beta libraries were sequenced as 87-base-pair reads. The study's processing was this. Across the 700 or so repertoires, a later analysis counted tens of millions of unique TCR beta chains, roughly 11 million of which were shared by at least two donors. To remove PCR and sequencing errors, raw reads were error-corrected and collapsed into unique sequences using a nearest-neighbor algorithm that merged closely related sequences. Alignment of CDR3 sequences to IMGT reference sequences was used to assign V, D and J gene segments. For a sequence to be retained, a match of at least six nucleotides was required to both a V gene segment and a J gene segment. A rearrangement counted as productive if the CDR3 had no stop codons and remained in frame with V and J, and every other rearrangement counted as non-productive. CDR3 was defined according to IMGT convention as the region running from the second conserved V-encoded cysteine to the conserved J-encoded phenylalanine. The earlier analysis of about 590 of the donors excluded sequences that lacked an unambiguous match to a single V gene segment. In an earlier analysis of several hundred of the donors, V segments were called functional above 56.7% productive rearrangements and were called segregating when the between-donor standard deviation exceeded 5%. A statistical classification framework was developed to diagnose cytomegalovirus status using the catalog of TCR beta chain sequences. A later analysis assigned V and J genes by comparing TCR nucleotide sequences with IMGT/GENE-DB human TR gene sequences. The TCRdist pipeline was used in a later analysis to assign CDR3 sequences and most-parsimonious VDJ recombination scenarios. In a later analysis, each TCR beta chain was defined by its CDR3 amino acid sequence together with its V-gene family, and reads without a unique V-gene family were excluded. A later analysis removed 600 or so highly shared, low-generation-probability nucleotide sequences to deal with suspected cross-contamination and a sequencing artifact. For each public chain, a later analysis derived a clonal expansion index from normalized ranks of inferred template counts within each repertoire. Generation probabilities in a later analysis came from a VDJ recombination model fitted to out-of-frame rearrangements, and those results were checked against IGoR. Hypergeometric tests were used in a later analysis to score TCR-TCR, TCR-HLA and TCR-CMV co-occurrence, with a repertoire-size bias correction applied to the TCR pairs. To estimate false discovery rates, a later analysis permuted the HLA or CMV assignments 20 times. A later analysis grouped co-occurring TCRs with DBSCAN, adding TCRdist sequence similarity when clustering within HLA-allele-positive subsets. Repertoires with fewer than 30,000 or more than 120,000 public chains were left out of co-occurrence clustering, as were about five repertoires with anomalous nucleotide sharing. TCRdb re-hosts the immuneACCESS table, in-frame sequences only. Its copies lack some clones; in the studies checked, an unresolved V gene accounts for under half of them, and the cause for the rest is not known. Clone size and V and J calls were adopted from that table, with D and trimming inferred from the DNA. This sample's table has entries for around 52,000 clones. The ten largest clones take up 25% to 30% of the sample.

What the work shows at the level of the full study, not this receptor alone: CMV serostatus was the only immune exposure information available for the cohort. Several of the top co-occurrence clusters appeared to be linked to parvovirus B19, influenza, CMV and Epstein-Barr virus, according to a later analysis. In a later analysis, the rate of TCR association differed among HLA loci, with DRB1 alleles having the most associated TCRs and HLA-C alleles having the fewest. The presence/absence analyses assumed that sequencing depth was roughly uniform across donors, and that assumption may not be true. Because HLA typing was missing for some donors at each locus, association tests included only the typed subset. Most TCR sequences were observed very rarely across donors, whereas some public TCRs were present in many individuals. Broadly in line with IMGT annotations, most TCR beta V segments showed up in productive rearrangements about 87% or about 30% of the time in an earlier analysis of around 550 of the donors. A group of highly shared sequence variants was considered likely to be a technical artifact of the sequencing pipeline. In a later analysis, HLA-associated TCR beta chains showed more clonal expansion and lower generation probabilities than non-associated chains that were equally common. A total of some 180 TCR beta chains were listed by the study as associated with cytomegalovirus. Three of the identified cytomegalovirus-associated TCR beta chains were confirmed in vitro to be specific for cytomegalovirus antigens. When HLA alleles, especially DR and DQ, strongly co-occurred, attributing TCR associations to individual alleles was difficult. A further reported finding was that TCR beta sequences accurately predicted the HLA-A and HLA-B alleles for most subjects in the first cohort. Cytomegalovirus status was reported to be diagnosed by the classifier with high specificity and sensitivity in both the original and validation cohorts. A later genetic analysis reported fewer N-insertions in productive TCRs among donors in an Asian-associated ancestry cluster than the roughly 620-donor mean. According to the authors, the approach could potentially be generalized to other disease states and immunological phenotypes. This cohort had only TCR beta chains sequenced, and the lack of alpha or paired-chain data limited which features could be detected. At a false discovery rate of 0.05, a later analysis linked roughly 17,000 TCR beta sequences to specific HLA alleles. A later analysis found that most CMV-associated TCR beta chains appeared HLA-restricted, with HLA associations seemingly driven largely by CMV exposure. A later genetic analysis associated a missense DCLRE1C variant with V-gene and J-gene trimming of TCR beta chains, and an independent cohort replicated the association. Some IMGT-functional V segments, including TRBV6-2 and TRBV6-3, could not be told apart with the 87-base-pair reads, so those segments were excluded. Linkage disequilibrium might explain the correlated functional status among segregating V segments, but an unknown experimental factor could not be ruled out. The earlier analysis of some 560 of the donors excluded 15 to 20 rarely observed V segments, including chromosome 9 orphons, because counts were too low.

At the junction V is shortened by 0 bases and J by 9 bases, with 12 bases in between. Per the germline V gene, SGHDN is the CDR1 and FVKESK is the CDR2. The CDR3 has 15 amino acids, counting the end cysteine and phenylalanine. Kept here is only the CDR3 DNA, which spans 45 bases and is read in frame from base 1. The cohort comprised 550 to 700 healthy bone marrow donors. At the time of sampling, every cohort member was nominally healthy, though immune exposures that went unrecorded were likely present. The donor was CMV seropositive and was included in the group of some 290 seropositive cohort members. A peripheral blood sample was collected from each donor, and TCR beta sequencing was performed on peripheral blood mononuclear cells. The Qiagen DNeasy Blood Extraction Kit was used to extract genomic DNA from the blood cell samples. Turning to this clone: There is no known antigen for this receptor.

The clonotype originates from a middle-aged man in good health and CMV-seropositive. Input material: PBMCs. The chain is assembled from TRBV14 and TRBJ1-6; D gene: possibly TRBD1, on 6 matching bases. The DNA is TGTGCCAGCAGCCAAGATCCCACAGGGACTTCACCCCTCCACTTT. This translates into CASSQDPTGTSPLHF.